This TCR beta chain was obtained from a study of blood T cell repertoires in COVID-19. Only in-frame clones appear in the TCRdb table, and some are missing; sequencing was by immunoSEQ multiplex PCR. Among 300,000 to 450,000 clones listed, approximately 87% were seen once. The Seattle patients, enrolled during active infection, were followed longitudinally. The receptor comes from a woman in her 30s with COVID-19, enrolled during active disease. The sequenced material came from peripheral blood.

CDR3 nucleotide sequence: TGTGCCAGCAGACTATTTACAGGTGAAGCTTTCTTT. It translates to CASRLFTGEAFF. The rearrangement uses TRBV28 and TRBJ1-1; D is possibly TRBD1 (5 bases). V was clipped by 6 bases and J by 7 bases, with 12 bases between them. The germline V gene has CDR1 MDHEN and CDR2 SYDVKM. The CDR3 consists of 12 residues.